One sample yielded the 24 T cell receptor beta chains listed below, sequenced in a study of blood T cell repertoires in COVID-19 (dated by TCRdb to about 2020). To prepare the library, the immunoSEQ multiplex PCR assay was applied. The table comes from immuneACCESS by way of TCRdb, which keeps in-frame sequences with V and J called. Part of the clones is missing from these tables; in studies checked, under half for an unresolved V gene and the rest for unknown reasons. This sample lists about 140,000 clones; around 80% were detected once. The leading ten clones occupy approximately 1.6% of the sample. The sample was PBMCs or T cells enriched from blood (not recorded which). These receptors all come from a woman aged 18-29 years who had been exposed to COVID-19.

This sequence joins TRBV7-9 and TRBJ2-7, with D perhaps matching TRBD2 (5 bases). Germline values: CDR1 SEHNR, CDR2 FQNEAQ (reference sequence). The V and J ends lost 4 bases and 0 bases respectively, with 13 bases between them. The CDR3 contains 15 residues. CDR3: CASSSPRGNSYEQYF. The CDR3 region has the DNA TGTGCCAGCAGCTCGCCCCGGGGAAACTCCTACGAGCAGTACTTC.

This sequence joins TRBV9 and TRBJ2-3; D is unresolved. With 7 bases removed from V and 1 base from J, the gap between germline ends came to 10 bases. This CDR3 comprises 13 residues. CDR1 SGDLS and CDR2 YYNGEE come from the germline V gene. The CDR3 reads CASGLVGTDTQYF. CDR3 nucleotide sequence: TGTGCCAGCGGGCTCGTTGGCACAGATACGCAGTATTTT.

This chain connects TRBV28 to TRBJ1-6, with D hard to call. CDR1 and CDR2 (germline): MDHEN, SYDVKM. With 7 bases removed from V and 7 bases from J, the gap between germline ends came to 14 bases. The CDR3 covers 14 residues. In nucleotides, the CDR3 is TGTGCCAGCATGTACAATGAGGCGAATTCACCCCTCCACTTT. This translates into CASMYNEANSPLHF.

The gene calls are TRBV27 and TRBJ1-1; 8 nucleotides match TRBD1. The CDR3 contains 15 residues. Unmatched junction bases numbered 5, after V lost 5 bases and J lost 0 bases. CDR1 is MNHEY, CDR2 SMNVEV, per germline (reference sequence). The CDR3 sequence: CASSRGQALNTEAFF. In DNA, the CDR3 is TGTGCCAGCAGTAGGGGACAGGCTCTGAACACTGAAGCTTTCTTT.

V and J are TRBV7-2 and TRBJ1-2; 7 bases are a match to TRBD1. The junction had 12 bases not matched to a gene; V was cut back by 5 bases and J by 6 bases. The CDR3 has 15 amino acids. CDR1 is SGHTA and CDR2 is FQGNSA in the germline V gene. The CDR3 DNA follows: TGTGCCAGCAGCCTTCGAGTTACAGGGGTGGATGGCTACACCTTC. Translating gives CASSLRVTGVDGYTF.

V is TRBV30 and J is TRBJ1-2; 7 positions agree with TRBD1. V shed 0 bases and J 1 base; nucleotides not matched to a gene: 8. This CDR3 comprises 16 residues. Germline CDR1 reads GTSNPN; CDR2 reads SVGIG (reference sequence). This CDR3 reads CAWSVARGRSNYGYTF. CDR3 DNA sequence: TGTGCCTGGAGTGTAGCGAGGGGGCGAAGTAACTATGGCTACACCTTC.

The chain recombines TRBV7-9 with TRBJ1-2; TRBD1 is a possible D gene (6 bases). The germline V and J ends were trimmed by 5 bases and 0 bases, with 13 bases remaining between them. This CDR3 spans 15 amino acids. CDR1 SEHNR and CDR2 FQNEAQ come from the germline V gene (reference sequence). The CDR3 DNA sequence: TGTGCCAGCAGCCCGGGGGGGCTTTCTAACTATGGCTACACCTTC. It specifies CASSPGGLSNYGYTF.

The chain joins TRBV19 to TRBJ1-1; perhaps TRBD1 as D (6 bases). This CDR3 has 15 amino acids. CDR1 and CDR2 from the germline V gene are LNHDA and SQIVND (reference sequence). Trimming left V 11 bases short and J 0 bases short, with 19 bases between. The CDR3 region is CAASLRGKLNTEAFF. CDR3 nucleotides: TGTGCCGCTAGTCTGAGGGGGAAGCTGAACACTGAAGCTTTCTTT.

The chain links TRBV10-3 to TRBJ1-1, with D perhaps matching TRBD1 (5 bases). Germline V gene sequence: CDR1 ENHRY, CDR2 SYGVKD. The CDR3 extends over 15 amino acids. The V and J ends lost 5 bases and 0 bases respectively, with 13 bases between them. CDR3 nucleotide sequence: TGTGCCATCAGTTCCCGGGAGGACATGAACACTGAAGCTTTCTTT. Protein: CAISSREDMNTEAFF.

DNA of the CDR3: TGTGCCAGCAGCTTACAGCCTGGGAGGGGATCACCCCTCCACTTT. Translating gives CASSLQPGRGSPLHF. This chain uses TRBV7-3 with TRBJ1-6, with D tentatively TRBD1 (5 bases). CDR3 length: 15 residues. Per germline, CDR1 SGHTA and CDR2 FQGTGA. With 2 bases removed from V and 10 bases from J, the gap between germline ends came to 15 bases.

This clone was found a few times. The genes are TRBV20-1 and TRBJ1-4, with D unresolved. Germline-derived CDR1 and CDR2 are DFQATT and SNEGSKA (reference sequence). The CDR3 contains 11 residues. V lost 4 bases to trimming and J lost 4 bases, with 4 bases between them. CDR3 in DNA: TGCAGTGCTAATAATAATGAAAAACTGTTTTTT. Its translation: CSANNNEKLFF.

The CDR3 coding sequence is TGTGCCAGCAGTTTTATGAACTATGGCTACACCTTC. Its protein is CASSFMNYGYTF. The chain joins TRBV28 to TRBJ1-2; D uncertain. The CDR3 covers 12 residues. V lost 3 bases and J lost 2, with 4 bases in between. CDR1 is MDHEN, CDR2 SYDVKM, per germline.

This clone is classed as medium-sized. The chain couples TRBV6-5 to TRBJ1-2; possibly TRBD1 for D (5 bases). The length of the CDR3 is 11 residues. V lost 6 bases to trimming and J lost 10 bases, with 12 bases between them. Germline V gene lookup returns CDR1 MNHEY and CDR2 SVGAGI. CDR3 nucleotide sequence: TGTGCCAGCAGCAACGGGGGGATCTACACCTTC. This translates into CASSNGGIYTF.

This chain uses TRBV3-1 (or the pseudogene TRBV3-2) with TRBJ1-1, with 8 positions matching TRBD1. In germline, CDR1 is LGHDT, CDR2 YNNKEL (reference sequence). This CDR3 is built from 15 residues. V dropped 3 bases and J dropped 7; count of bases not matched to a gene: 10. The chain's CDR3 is CASSHLGQGAFEAFF. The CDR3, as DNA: TGTGCCAGCAGCCATTTGGGGCAGGGGGCCTTTGAAGCTTTCTTT.

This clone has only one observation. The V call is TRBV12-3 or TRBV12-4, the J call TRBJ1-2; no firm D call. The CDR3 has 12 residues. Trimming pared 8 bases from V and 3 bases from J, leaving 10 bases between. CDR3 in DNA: TGTGCCAGCTGGGCGGGTTACTATGGCTACACCTTC. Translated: CASWAGYYGYTF.

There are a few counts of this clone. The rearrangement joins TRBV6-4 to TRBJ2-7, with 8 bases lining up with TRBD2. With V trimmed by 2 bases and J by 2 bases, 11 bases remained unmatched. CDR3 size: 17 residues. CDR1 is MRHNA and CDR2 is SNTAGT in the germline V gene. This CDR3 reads CASSDPTLAAVPYEQYF. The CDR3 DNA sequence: TGTGCCAGCAGTGACCCCACACTAGCGGCCGTACCCTACGAGCAGTACTTC.

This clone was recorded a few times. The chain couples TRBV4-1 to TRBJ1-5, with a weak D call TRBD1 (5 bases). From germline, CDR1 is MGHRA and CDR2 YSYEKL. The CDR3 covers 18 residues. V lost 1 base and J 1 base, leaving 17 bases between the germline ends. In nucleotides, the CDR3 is TGCGCCAGCAGCCAAGTGATCGCGGGGGTCTCAAGCAATCAGCCCCAGCATTTT. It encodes CASSQVIAGVSSNQPQHF.

CDR3 amino acids: CATSRGTSSGRVGDTQYF. CDR3 nucleotide sequence: TGTGCCACCAGCAGAGGGACTTCGAGCGGGAGGGTGGGGGATACGCAGTATTTT. J is TRBJ2-3 and V is TRBV15; 10 bases are a match to TRBD2. The ends lost 1 base at V and 6 bases at J; junction bases unmatched: 13. Germline CDR1 and CDR2: LNHNV and YYDKDF (reference sequence). This CDR3 contains 18 residues. Full variable domain (rest looked up from reference TRBV15 and TRBJ2-3): DAMVIQNPRYQVTQFGKPVTLSCSQTLNHNVMYWYQQKSSQAPKLLFHYYDKDFNNEADTPDNFQSRRPNTSFCFLDIRSPGLGDTAMYLCATSRGTSSGRVGDTQYFGPGTRLTVL.

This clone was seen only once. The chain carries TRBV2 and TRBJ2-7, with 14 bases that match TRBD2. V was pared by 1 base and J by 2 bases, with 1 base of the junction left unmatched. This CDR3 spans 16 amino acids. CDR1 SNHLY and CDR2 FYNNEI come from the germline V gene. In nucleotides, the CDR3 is TGTGCCAGCAGTGAAGGACTAGCGGGAGGGCCCTACGAGCAGTACTTC. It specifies CASSEGLAGGPYEQYF.

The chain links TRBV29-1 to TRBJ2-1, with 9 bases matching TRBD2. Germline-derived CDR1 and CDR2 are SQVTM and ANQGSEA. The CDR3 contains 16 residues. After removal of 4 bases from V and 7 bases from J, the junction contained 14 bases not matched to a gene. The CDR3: CSVVRMAGGFGNEQFF. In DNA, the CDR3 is TGCAGCGTTGTAAGGATGGCGGGAGGGTTTGGTAATGAGCAGTTCTTC.

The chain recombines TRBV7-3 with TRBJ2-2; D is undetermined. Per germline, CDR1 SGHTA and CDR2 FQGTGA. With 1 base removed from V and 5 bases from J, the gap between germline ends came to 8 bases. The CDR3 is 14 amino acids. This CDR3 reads CASSLIRETGELFF. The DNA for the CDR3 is TGTGCCAGCAGCTTAATCCGAGAGACCGGGGAGCTGTTTTTT.

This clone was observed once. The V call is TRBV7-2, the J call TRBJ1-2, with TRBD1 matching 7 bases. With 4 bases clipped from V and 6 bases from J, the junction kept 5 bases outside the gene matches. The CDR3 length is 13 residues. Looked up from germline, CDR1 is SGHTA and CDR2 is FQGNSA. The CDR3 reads CASSWTGTDGYTF. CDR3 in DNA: TGTGCCAGCAGCTGGACCGGGACAGATGGCTACACCTTC.

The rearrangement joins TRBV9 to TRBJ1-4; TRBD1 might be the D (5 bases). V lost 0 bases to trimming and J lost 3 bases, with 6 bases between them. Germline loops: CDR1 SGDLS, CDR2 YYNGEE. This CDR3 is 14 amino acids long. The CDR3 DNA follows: TGTGCCAGCAGCGTAGGGGGCGCTAATGAAAAACTGTTTTTT. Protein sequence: CASSVGGANEKLFF.

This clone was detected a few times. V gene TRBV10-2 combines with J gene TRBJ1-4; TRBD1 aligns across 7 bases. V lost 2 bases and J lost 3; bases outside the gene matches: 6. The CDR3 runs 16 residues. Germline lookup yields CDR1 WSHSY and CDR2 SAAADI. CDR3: CASSENVGQANEKLFF. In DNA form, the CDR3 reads TGCGCCAGCAGTGAGAATGTCGGACAGGCTAATGAAAAACTGTTTTTT.